This T cell receptor beta chain was captured in a study of shared clonotypes between healthy human individuals. Study at large: For every donor, three CD4 naive, three CD4 memory, two CD8 naive and one CD8 memory plates were used.

Sequencing used immunoSEQ multiplex PCR; TCRdb keeps in-frame clones, though not all of them. Here the sample spans approximately 2.1 million clones, over 90% being singletons. J was trimmed by 3 bases and V by 5 bases; bases with no gene match: 7. The CDR3 is 15 residues long. Germline V gives CDR1 SEHNR, CDR2 FQNEAQ (reference sequence). The gene calls are TRBV7-9 and TRBJ1-1, with 9 positions matching TRBD1. The TCR originated in a man between 18 and 29 years old in good health. Some clones in this sample may be carry-over from other donors' samples. Sequenced material: naive CD4+ T cells from PBMCs. Subset meaning: CD45RA+ positively selected. The CDR3 DNA is TGTGCCAGCAGCACACCGGGACAGGGAGACACTGAAGCTTTCTTT. Translation: CASSTPGQGDTEAFF. Supplemented by reference TRBV7-9 and TRBJ1-1, the full variable domain reads DTGVSQNPRHKITKRGQNVTFRCDPISEHNRLYWYRQTLGQGPEFLTYFQNEAQLEKSRLLSDRFSAERPKGSFSTLEIQRTEQGDSAMYLCASSTPGQGDTEAFFGQGTRLTVV.